These 21 T cell receptor beta chains originate from one sample sequenced in a study of T-cell reconstitution after alpha-beta-depleted transplantation in children. Using unique molecular identifiers, the investigators prepared the TCRbeta library. One entry per CDR3 protein results from TCRdb running MiXCR on the PCR reads. The sample holds just over 950,000 distinct CDR3 sequences; about 31% are singletons and the top ten take 25% to 35%. Specimen: PBMCs, mostly from graft donor cells, collected 360 days after TCRalphabeta/CD19-depleted stem cell transplant. The receptor source for this set is a boy in the first two years of life who had a stem cell transplant for SCID, so the T cells may come from the graft donor.

This clonotype was recorded a few times. The chain recombines TRBV6-1 with TRBJ2-1; D not resolved. Germline CDR1 is MNHNS and CDR2 is SASEGT. Trimming removed 2 bases from V and 8 bases from J, with 4 bases in between. This CDR3 is 11 amino acids long. The CDR3 region has the DNA TGTGCCAGCAGTGAACCGTATGAGCAGTTCTTC. Its protein is CASSEPYEQFF.

In its sample, this clonotype was seen a few times. This rearrangement joins TRBV5-1 to TRBJ2-3; D gene unclear. V was shortened by 4 bases and J by 6 bases, with 12 bases between the two germline ends. Germline CDR1 and CDR2: SGHRS and YFSETQ. The CDR3 has 13 residues. CDR3 protein: CASSAQAQDTQYF. The DNA for the CDR3 is TGCGCCAGCAGCGCGCAAGCACAGGATACGCAGTATTTT.

In its sample, this clonotype was seen many times. This sequence joins TRBV5-1 and TRBJ2-1; D is unresolved. The CDR3 has 12 residues. Germline CDR1 and CDR2: SGHRS and YFSETQ. V was pared by 0 bases and J by 9 bases, with 7 bases between. The DNA for the CDR3 is TGCGCCAGCAGCTTGGCCCTAAGTGAGCAGTTCTTC. Protein product: CASSLALSEQFF.

This chain connects TRBV14 to TRBJ2-1; tentatively, D is TRBD2 (5 bases). The CDR3 is made up of 14 amino acids. Germline CDR1 SGHDN, CDR2 FVKESK. The V gene lost 0 bases and the J gene lost 9 bases, with 12 bases spanning the gap. Written as DNA, the CDR3 is TGTGCCAGCAGCCAAGACGGGGTATTCGGTGAGCAGTTCTTC. Protein: CASSQDGVFGEQFF.

This sequence joins TRBV5-1 and TRBJ2-7; D is possibly TRBD1 (5 bases). Trimming removed 5 bases from V and 0 bases from J, with 12 bases in between. Germline V gives CDR1 SGHRS, CDR2 YFSETQ. The CDR3 consists of 14 residues. CDR3 protein: CASSDAGPSYEQYF. In nucleotides, the CDR3 is TGCGCCAGCAGTGATGCAGGGCCCTCCTACGAGCAGTACTTC.

V is TRBV12-3 or TRBV12-4 and J is TRBJ1-1; the D gene is possibly TRBD1 (5 bases). The CDR3 is made up of 17 amino acids. Trimming removed 2 bases from V and 0 bases from J, with 16 bases in between. CDR3 sequence: CASSLRGLKPLNTEAFF. CDR3 DNA sequence: TGTGCCAGCAGTTTACGGGGCCTCAAACCCCTGAACACTGAAGCTTTCTTT.

This clonotype was detected only a few times. The CDR3 DNA follows: TGTGCCAGCAGCTTAGAGGGATTTTCCTACGAGCAGTACTTC. Translated, it gives CASSLEGFSYEQYF. The chain employs TRBV7-2 and TRBJ2-7; no definite D call. This CDR3 contains 14 residues. V lost 1 base and J 1 base, leaving 8 bases between the germline ends. In germline, CDR1 is SGHTA, CDR2 FQGNSA.

This clonotype was seen a handful of times. The chain is built from TRBV21-1 and TRBJ2-7; TRBD1, the table's D call, was not compared with the DNA. TRBV21-1 is tagged as a pseudogene. CDR3 length: 16 residues. CDR3 sequence (DNA): TGTGCCAGCAGCAATTCGCGTTCCGGGGCGGTGTGTGAGCAGTACTTC. This encodes CASSNSRSGAVCEQYF.

This rearrangement joins TRBV28 to TRBJ2-6; D gene ambiguous. Germline lookup yields CDR1 MDHEN and CDR2 SYDVKM. The CDR3 covers 14 residues. Deletions cut 1 base from V and 4 bases from J, with 5 bases between. This chain's CDR3 is CASSLFPGANVLTF. Here the CDR3 DNA reads TGTGCCAGCAGTTTATTTCCCGGGGCCAACGTCCTGACTTTC.

This clonotype was detected many times. The V and J genes are TRBV5-1 and TRBJ2-1; 7 bases match TRBD1. V dropped 3 bases and J dropped 10; count of bases not matched to a gene: 4. CDR1 SGHRS and CDR2 YFSETQ come from the germline V gene. The CDR3 runs to 12 residues. The CDR3 sequence: CASSSNRGEQFF. In DNA, the CDR3 is TGCGCCAGCAGCTCCAACAGGGGCGAGCAGTTCTTC.

This chain links TRBV12-3 or TRBV12-4 with TRBJ2-2; D call uncertain. This CDR3 region has 13 residues. The V end was cut by 3 bases, the J end by 11 bases, with 13 bases between. Here the CDR3 DNA reads TGTGCCAGCAGTTTTTCCCCCCTTATAGAGCTGTTTTTT. Translating it yields CASSFSPLIELFF.

The V gene is TRBV11-1, the J gene TRBJ1-4, with 7 bases matching TRBD1. The CDR3 contains 15 residues. Germline V gene data show CDR1 as SGHAT and CDR2 as FQDESV (reference sequence). V was clipped by 5 bases and J by 8 bases; unmatched bases: 11. The CDR3 DNA reads TGTGCCAGCAGCGCTCGGACAGGAAAAGGGGAAAAACTGTTTTTT. Translated, it gives CASSARTGKGEKLFF. The whole variable domain, filled in from reference TRBV11-1 and TRBJ1-4, reads EAEVAQSPRYKITEKSQAVAFWCDPISGHATLYWYRQILGQGPELLVQFQDESVVDDSQLPKDRFSAERLKGVDSTLKIQPAELGDSAMYLCASSARTGKGEKLFFGSGTQLSVL.

This clonotype was counted between two and nine times. The rearrangement links TRBV15 to TRBJ1-6; TRBD1 aligns across 8 bases. This CDR3 comprises 19 residues. Trimming cost V 2 bases and J 9 bases; bases outside gene matches: 18. Germline CDR1 reads LNHNV; CDR2 reads YYDKDF (reference sequence). The CDR3 sequence: CATSRWAQGALIWGSPLHF. CDR3 nucleotides: TGTGCCACCAGCAGATGGGCTCAGGGGGCTCTGATTTGGGGTTCACCCCTCCACTTT. Filled out from reference TRBV15 and TRBJ1-6, the complete variable domain reads DAMVIQNPRYQVTQFGKPVTLSCSQTLNHNVMYWYQQKSSQAPKLLFHYYDKDFNNEADTPDNFQSRRPNTSFCFLDIRSPGLGDTAMYLCATSRWAQGALIWGSPLHFGNGTRLTVT.

This clonotype was observed a few times. This chain uses TRBV20-1 with TRBJ2-1, with a tentative D call TRBD2 (7 bases). With 5 bases removed from V and 0 bases from J, the gap between germline ends came to 14 bases. Germline V gives CDR1 DFQATT, CDR2 SNEGSKA (reference sequence). There are 15 residues in the CDR3. CDR3 nucleotides: TGCAGTGCTGGGAGGGGGTATAGCTCCTACAATGAGCAGTTCTTC. Amino acid sequence: CSAGRGYSSYNEQFF.

The chain employs TRBV9 and TRBJ2-5, with D possibly being TRBD1 or TRBD2 (5 bases each). CDR1 and CDR2 from the germline V gene are SGDLS and YYNGEE. The CDR3 totals 11 residues. Between the trimmed V and J ends, which lost 3 bases and 13 bases, there was a span of 13 bases. In nucleotides, the CDR3 is TGTGCCAGCAGCGCCGGGACCGAGTGGTACTTC. This sequence encodes CASSAGTEWYF.

The genes are TRBV7-9 and TRBJ1-1; TRBD1 matches at 7 bases. Germline trimming cut 2 bases from V and 0 bases from J; bases unmatched to any gene: 6. The length of the CDR3 is 16 residues. CDR1 is SEHNR, CDR2 FQNEAQ, per germline (reference sequence). The CDR3 DNA reads TGTGCCAGCAGCTTACCTGGGGACAGTTTGAACACTGAAGCTTTCTTT. This gives the protein CASSLPGDSLNTEAFF.

CDR3 region: CASSLEAGFGDTEAFF. The CDR3 bases are TGCGCCAGCAGCTTGGAAGCGGGATTCGGGGACACTGAAGCTTTCTTT. The rearrangement links TRBV5-1 to TRBJ1-1; the D is unclear. The germline V gene encodes CDR1 SGHRS and CDR2 YFSETQ. The ends were cut back, 0 bases at V and 3 bases at J, with 15 bases in the middle. The CDR3 runs to 16 residues.

The chain joins TRBV3-1 to TRBJ1-2, with D unclear. V dropped 4 bases and J dropped 0 bases, with 21 bases sitting between them. CDR1 LGHDT and CDR2 YNNKEL come from the germline V gene (reference sequence). This CDR3 has 18 amino acids. CDR3 bases: TGTGCCAGCAGCCCACGTCGTGGCAGGACCAGCGCTAACTATGGCTACACCTTC. Its translation: CASSPRRGRTSANYGYTF.

This clonotype was seen only a few times. The chain is built from TRBV5-1 and TRBJ2-3; D may be TRBD2 (6 bases). Germline values: CDR1 SGHRS, CDR2 YFSETQ. The ends were cut back, 3 bases at V and 2 bases at J, with 13 bases in the middle. There are 15 residues in the CDR3. This chain's CDR3 is CASSSWGDSTDTQYF. CDR3 coding DNA: TGCGCCAGCAGCTCGTGGGGGGATTCCACAGATACGCAGTATTTT.

In its sample, this clonotype was seen a few times. The chain couples TRBV4-1 to TRBJ2-2, with D possibly TRBD1 on 7 matching bases. V shed 2 bases and J shed 8 bases, with 15 bases lying between them. Germline V gene sequence: CDR1 MGHRA, CDR2 YSYEKL. The CDR3 is 15 amino acids. This CDR3 is CASSQPGGRYGELFF. CDR3 nucleotide sequence: TGCGCCAGCAGCCAACCAGGGGGGCGATATGGGGAGCTGTTTTTT.

This rearrangement joins TRBV12-3 or TRBV12-4 to TRBJ2-3; tentative D call: TRBD2 (5 bases). Trimming took 8 bases from V and 9 from J, leaving 12 bases between them. This CDR3 is 11 amino acids long. The CDR3 sequence: CASLVRGTQYF. The DNA of the CDR3 is TGTGCCAGCCTCGTTCGGGGAACGCAGTATTTT.